The sequence of this T cell receptor (beta chain) was determined in a study of PD-1 blockade in mismatch repair-deficient tumors. On the study more broadly: Enrolled about 2012-2016, patients had progressing, pretreated mismatch repair-deficient cancers of 12 to 13 types. Whole-study results and caveats: Rapid post-treatment expansion, then contraction, generally preceding radiologic response, marked tumor-resident clones.

Mismatch repair deficiency was confirmed in all patients, by PCR or immunohistochemistry. Three pembrolizumab responders had their TCRs sequenced. Per germline, CDR1 LNHDA and CDR2 SQIVND (reference sequence). This CDR3 comprises 16 residues. Trimming cost V 4 bases and J 0 bases; bases outside gene matches: 5. Using immunoSEQ multiplex PCR, the repertoire was profiled, and TCRdb retains in-frame clones only, with some absent. This table has 100,000 to 150,000 clones, about 88% appearing once. Concerning this clone itself: Its antigen is undetermined.

This TCR was sampled from an adult with mismatch repair-deficient cancer. The J gene is TRBJ2-2, the V gene TRBV19; 7 bases fit TRBD2. The material was peripheral blood, obtained 44 weeks after starting pembrolizumab. The CDR3 sequence: CASSKWDYPNTGELFF. As DNA, the CDR3 is TGTGCCAGTAGTAAATGGGACTACCCGAACACCGGGGAGCTGTTTTTT.